The clone carrying this TCR beta chain was seen just once. Its antigen remains unidentified. The data derive from a study of vaccination effects on CD4 cells after COVID-19. At the level of the study: Subjects were given two BNT162b2 or mRNA-1273 vaccine doses. Points from the study as a whole: Vaccine-induced clones in healthy vaccinees cross-reacted with common cold coronaviruses in only 1 of 255 cases. The study got few convalescent patients and did not collect any early post-infection timepoints.

Repertoires were generated with immunoSEQ multiplex PCR, while TCRdb's copy carries only in-frame clones and drops some. The sample consists of about 60,000 clones, roughly 80% of them appearing once. V was clipped by 3 bases and J by 9 bases; unmatched bases: 4. The germline V gene encodes CDR1 KGHSH and CDR2 LQKENI. This CDR3 contains 13 residues. CD4+ T cells specific for antigen were expanded with viral peptide pools by the ViraFEST assay before sequencing. Subsequent to 10 days of culture, CD4+ T cells were isolated. In culture with approximately 10 IU/ml IL-2 and roughly 9.7 ug/ml peptides, PBMC were grown at 1.5 million to 2 million per well.

This TCR was sampled from a human donor who received a COVID-19 vaccine. The genes are TRBV18 and TRBJ2-7; TRBD1 agrees at 11 bases. The sequences come from CD4+ T cells from PBMCs cultured with HCoV-229E spike peptides, collected before COVID-19 vaccination. CDR3 nucleotides: TGTGCCAGCTCACCCCCGGGACAGGGGGGGCAGTACGTC. It translates to CASSPPGQGGQYV.